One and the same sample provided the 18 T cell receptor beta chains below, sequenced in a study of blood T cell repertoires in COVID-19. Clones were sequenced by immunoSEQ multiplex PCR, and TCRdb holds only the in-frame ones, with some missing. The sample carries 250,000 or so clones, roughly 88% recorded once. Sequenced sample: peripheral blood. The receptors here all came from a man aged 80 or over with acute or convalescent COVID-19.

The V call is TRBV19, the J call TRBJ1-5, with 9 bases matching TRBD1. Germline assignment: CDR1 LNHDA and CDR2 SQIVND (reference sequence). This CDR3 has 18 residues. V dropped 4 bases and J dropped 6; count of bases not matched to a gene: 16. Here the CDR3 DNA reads TGTGCCAGTAGTACCCTAGGCACCGGACAGGGGATCGGTCAGCCCCAGCATTTT. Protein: CASSTLGTGQGIGQPQHF.

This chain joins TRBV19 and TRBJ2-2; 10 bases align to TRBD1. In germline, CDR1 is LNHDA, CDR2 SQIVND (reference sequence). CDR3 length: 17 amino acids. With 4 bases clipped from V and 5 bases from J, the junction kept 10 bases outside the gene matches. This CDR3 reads CASSKDRGRLTTGELFF. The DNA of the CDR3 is TGTGCCAGTAGTAAAGACAGGGGGCGATTGACGACCGGGGAGCTGTTTTTT.

In DNA, the CDR3 is TGTGCCAGCAGTTACTCGGGACAGGGGAACACTGAAGCTTTCTTT. Translation gives CASSYSGQGNTEAFF. The chain links TRBV6-5 to TRBJ1-1; 9 positions match TRBD1. Germline assignment: CDR1 MNHEY and CDR2 SVGAGI. Germline trimming cut 0 bases from V and 1 base from J; bases unmatched to any gene: 0. The CDR3 has 15 residues.

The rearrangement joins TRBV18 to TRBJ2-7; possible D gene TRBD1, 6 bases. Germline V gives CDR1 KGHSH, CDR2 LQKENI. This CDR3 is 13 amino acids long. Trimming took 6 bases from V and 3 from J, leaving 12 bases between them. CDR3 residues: CASSPRDIYEQYF. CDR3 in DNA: TGTGCCAGCTCGCCCAGGGACATCTACGAGCAGTACTTC.

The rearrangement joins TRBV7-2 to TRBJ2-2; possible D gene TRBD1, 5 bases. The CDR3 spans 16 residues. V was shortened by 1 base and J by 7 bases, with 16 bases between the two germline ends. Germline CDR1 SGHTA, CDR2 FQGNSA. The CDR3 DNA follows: TGTGCCAGCAGCTTAGGGACCCCAGGGTCCGGCGGGGAGCTGTTTTTT. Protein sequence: CASSLGTPGSGGELFF.

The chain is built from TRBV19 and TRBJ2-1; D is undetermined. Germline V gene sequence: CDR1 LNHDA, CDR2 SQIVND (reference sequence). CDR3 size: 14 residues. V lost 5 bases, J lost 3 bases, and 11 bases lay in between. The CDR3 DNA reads TGTGCCAGTAGTCCCCCCGGGTTCTACAATGAGCAGTTCTTC. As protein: CASSPPGFYNEQFF.

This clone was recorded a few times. The CDR3 loop is CASSLGAHSEGGYTF. CDR3 nucleotide sequence: TGCGCCAGCAGCTTGGGCGCTCACAGCGAGGGCGGCTACACCTTC. The chain is built from TRBV5-1 and TRBJ1-2; no definite D call. V shed 0 bases and J shed 8 bases, with 17 bases lying between them. From germline, CDR1 is SGHRS and CDR2 YFSETQ. The CDR3 spans 15 residues.

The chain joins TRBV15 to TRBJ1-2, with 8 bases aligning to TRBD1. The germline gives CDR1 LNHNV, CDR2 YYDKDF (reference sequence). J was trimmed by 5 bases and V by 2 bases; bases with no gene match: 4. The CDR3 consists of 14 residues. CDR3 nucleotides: TGTGCCACCAGCAGACGGACAGGGATTTATGGCTACACCTTC. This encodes CATSRRTGIYGYTF. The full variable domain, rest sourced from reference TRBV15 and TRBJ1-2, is DAMVIQNPRYQVTQFGKPVTLSCSQTLNHNVMYWYQQKSSQAPKLLFHYYDKDFNNEADTPDNFQSRRPNTSFCFLDIRSPGLGDTAMYLCATSRRTGIYGYTFGSGTRLTVV.

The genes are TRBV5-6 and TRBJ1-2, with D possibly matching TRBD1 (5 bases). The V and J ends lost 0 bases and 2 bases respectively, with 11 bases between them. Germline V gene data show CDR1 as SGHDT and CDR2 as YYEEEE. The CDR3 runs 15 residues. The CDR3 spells CASSLVAAGNYGYTF. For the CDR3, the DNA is TGTGCCAGCAGCTTGGTGGCGGCAGGGAACTATGGCTACACCTTC.

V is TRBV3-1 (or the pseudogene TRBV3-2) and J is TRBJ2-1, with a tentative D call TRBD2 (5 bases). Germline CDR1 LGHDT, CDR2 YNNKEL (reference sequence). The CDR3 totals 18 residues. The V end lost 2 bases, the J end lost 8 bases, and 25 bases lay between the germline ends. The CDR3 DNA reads TGTGCCAGCAGCCAACTTGCTCTAGCAGCCACCCTTGGGGATGAGCAGTTCTTC. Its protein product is CASSQLALAATLGDEQFF.

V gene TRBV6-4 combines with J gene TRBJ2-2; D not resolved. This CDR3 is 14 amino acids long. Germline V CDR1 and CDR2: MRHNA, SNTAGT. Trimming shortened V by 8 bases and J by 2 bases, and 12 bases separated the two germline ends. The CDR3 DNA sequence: TGTGCCAGCTCTCTTGGAGTCAACACCGGGGAGCTGTTTTTT. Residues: CASSLGVNTGELFF.

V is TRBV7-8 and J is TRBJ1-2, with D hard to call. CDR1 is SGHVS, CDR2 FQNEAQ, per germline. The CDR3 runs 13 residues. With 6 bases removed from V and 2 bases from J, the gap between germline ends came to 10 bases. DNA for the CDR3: TGTGCCAGCAGTAAGGAGCGGAACTATGGCTACACCTTC. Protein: CASSKERNYGYTF.

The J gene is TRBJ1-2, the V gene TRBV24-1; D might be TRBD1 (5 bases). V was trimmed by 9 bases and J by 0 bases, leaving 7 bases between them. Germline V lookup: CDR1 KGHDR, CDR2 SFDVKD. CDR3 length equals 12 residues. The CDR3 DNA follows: TGTGCCACCCAGGGATCTAACTATGGCTACACCTTC. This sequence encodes CATQGSNYGYTF.

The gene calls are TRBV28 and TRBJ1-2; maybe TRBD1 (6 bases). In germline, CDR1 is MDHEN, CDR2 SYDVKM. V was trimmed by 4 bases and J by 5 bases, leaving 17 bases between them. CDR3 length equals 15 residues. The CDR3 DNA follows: TGTGCCAGCAGTTCCCCCTCAGGACAGACATATGGCTACACCTTC. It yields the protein CASSSPSGQTYGYTF.

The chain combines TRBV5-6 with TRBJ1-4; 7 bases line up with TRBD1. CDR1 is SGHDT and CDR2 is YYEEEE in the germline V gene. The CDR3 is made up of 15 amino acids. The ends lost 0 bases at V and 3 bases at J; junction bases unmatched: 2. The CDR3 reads CASSLVGQANEKLFF. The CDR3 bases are TGTGCCAGCAGCTTGGTAGGACAGGCTAATGAAAAACTGTTTTTT. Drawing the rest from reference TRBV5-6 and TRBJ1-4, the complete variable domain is DAGVTQSPTHLIKTRGQQVTLRCSPKSGHDTVSWYQQALGQGPQFIFQYYEEEERQRGNFPDRFSGHQFPNYSSELNVNALLLGDSALYLCASSLVGQANEKLFFGSGTQLSVL.

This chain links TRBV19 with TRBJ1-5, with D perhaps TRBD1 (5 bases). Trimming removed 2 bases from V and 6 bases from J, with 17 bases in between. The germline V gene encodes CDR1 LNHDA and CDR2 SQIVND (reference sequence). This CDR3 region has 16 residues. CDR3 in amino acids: CASSITQGRSGQPQHF. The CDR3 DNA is TGTGCCAGTAGTATAACGCAGGGACGTAGCGGTCAGCCCCAGCATTTT.

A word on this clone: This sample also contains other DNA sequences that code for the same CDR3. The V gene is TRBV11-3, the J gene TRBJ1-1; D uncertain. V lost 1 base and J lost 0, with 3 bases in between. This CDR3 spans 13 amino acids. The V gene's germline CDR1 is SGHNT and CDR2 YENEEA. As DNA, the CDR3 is TGTGCCAGCAGCTTAGGGCTGAACACTGAAGCTTTCTTT. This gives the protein CASSLGLNTEAFF.

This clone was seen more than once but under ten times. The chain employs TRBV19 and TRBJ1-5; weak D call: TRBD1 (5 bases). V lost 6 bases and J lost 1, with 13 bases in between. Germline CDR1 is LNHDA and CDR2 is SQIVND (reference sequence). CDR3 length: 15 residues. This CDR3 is CASRSQGASNQPQHF. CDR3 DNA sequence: TGTGCCAGTAGGAGCCAAGGGGCAAGCAATCAGCCCCAGCATTTT. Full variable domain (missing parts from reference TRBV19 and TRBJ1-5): DGGITQSPKYLFRKEGQNVTLSCEQNLNHDAMYWYRQDPGQGLRLIYYSQIVNDFQKGDIAEGYSVSREKKESFPLTVTSAQKNPTAFYLCASRSQGASNQPQHFGDGTRLSIL.